The rows below give T cell receptor beta chains drawn from one sample of a study of regulatory T cells in long-lasting Graves disease. TCRdb passed the multiplex PCR reads through MiXCR, listing each CDR3 protein once. The table includes roughly 500,000 distinct CDR3 sequences, around 12% detected once. This sample also appeared in a second study, on T cells in Graves' hyperthyroidism and ophthalmopathy.

The specimen was peripheral blood mononuclear cells (PBMCs), collected at new diagnosis, from a patient treated with antithyroid drugs. The receptor set was obtained from a young woman with Graves disease. Each CDR3 is given with its conserved first and last residue. A D gene is named only where the DNA matches it firmly. Not all rows give a size; the values are once, few, many and, for expanded clones, a class.

CDR3 DNA	CDR3 protein	clone size	D gene	V gene	J gene
TGTGCCAGCAGCCGATCCGGGGTCTCCCTGGAGCTGTTTTTT	CASSRSGVSLELFF	many	NA	TRBV27	TRBJ2-2
TGTGCCAGCAGCTCCTCGGGAGGGGGGAAACTGTTTTTT	CASSSSGGGKLFF	many	NA	TRBV11-2	TRBJ1-4
TGTGCCAGCAACCGACAGGGGAGGTATACGCAGTATTTT	CASNRQGRYTQYF	many	TRBD1	TRBV2	TRBJ2-3
TGCAGCGTTCACAACCCACAGGGGGCGCGTCATGGCTACACCTTC	CSVHNPQGARHGYTF	many	TRBD1	TRBV29-1	TRBJ1-2
TGTGCCAGCAGCTTAGACAGGGCTAAAAACAAGAGAGGCTATGGCTACACCTTC	CASSLDRAKNKRGYGYTF	many	NA	TRBV7-2	TRBJ1-2
TGCGCCAGCAGCCCGCCCAGGGGGGAAGCTTTCTTT	CASSPPRGEAFF	NA	TRBD1	TRBV4-1	TRBJ1-1
TGTGCCAGCAGCTTAGATCTGGGACCACTCACCGGGGGGCTGTTTTTT	CASSLDLGPLTGGLFF	NA	NA	TRBV11-2	TRBJ2-2
TGCGCCAGCAGCCGAACCCAGGGACAGTTGGCCTACGAGCAGTACTTC	CASSRTQGQLAYEQYF	few	TRBD1	TRBV5-1	TRBJ2-7
TGTGCCAGCAGTTGGGACGGCGAGCAGTACTTC	CASSWDGEQYF	many	NA	TRBV12-3/TRBV12-4	TRBJ2-7
TGTGCCTGGGACTTCGGACGGTCTGGGGCCAACGTCCTGACTTTC	CAWDFGRSGANVLTF	many	NA	TRBV30	TRBJ2-6
TGCAGTGCTGGTCAGAACTATGGCTACACCTTC	CSAGQNYGYTF	NA	NA	TRBV20-1	TRBJ1-2
TGTGCCAGCAGCTTACACGGACCCCTATCTGGGGCCAACGTCCTGACTTTC	CASSLHGPLSGANVLTF	NA	NA	TRBV5-6	TRBJ2-6
TGTGCCAGTAGTAGGCGCGCGCTAATAGCCAAAAACATTCAGTACTTC	CASSRRALIAKNIQYF	NA	NA	TRBV19	TRBJ2-4
TGCGCCAGCAGCCAAGAAAGGCAGGAAATCTATGGCTACACCTTC	CASSQERQEIYGYTF	many	NA	TRBV4-1	TRBJ1-2
TGTGCCAGCAGTGAAGGAAGTTCTACCGGGGAGCTGTTTTTT	CASSEGSSTGELFF	many	NA	TRBV6-1	TRBJ2-2
TGTGCCAGCAGCTTAGGATCGGGGGGCCCTGAAGCTTTCTTT	CASSLGSGGPEAFF	few	NA	TRBV7-9	TRBJ1-1
TGTGCCAGTAGTAGGGCCCCACTAGTAACCGGGGAGCTGTTTTTT	CASSRAPLVTGELFF	NA	NA	TRBV19	TRBJ2-2
TGTGCCAGCAGCAAGGACGCGGGAGGTGGGAATGAGCAGTTCTTC	CASSKDAGGGNEQFF	few	TRBD2	TRBV5-4	TRBJ2-1
TGTGCCAGCAGCCGAACCCCCACTAGTTTCACAGATACGCAGTATTTT	CASSRTPTSFTDTQYF	many	NA	TRBV27	TRBJ2-3
TGTGCCAGCAGCATACCCCTAGGGCCGGAGAGCACAGATACGCAGTATTTT	CASSIPLGPESTDTQYF	many	NA	TRBV7-8	TRBJ2-3
TGTGCCCGCAGTTCATACCGGGACAGGCAAACCGGGGAGCTGTTTTTT	CARSSYRDRQTGELFF	NA	TRBD1	TRBV28	TRBJ2-2
TGTGCCAGCAGTATAACGGGACAGGGCAAAAGACCGAACACTGAAGCTTTCTTT	CASSITGQGKRPNTEAFF	many	TRBD1	TRBV6-1	TRBJ1-1
TGTGCCAGCTCACCCCAGGGGGCCGAAGATGGCTACACCTTC	CASSPQGAEDGYTF	few	TRBD1	TRBV18	TRBJ1-2
TGTGCCAGTAGTATGTCGGAAGGGACCACTGAAGCTTTCTTT	CASSMSEGTTEAFF	many	NA	TRBV19	TRBJ1-1
TGCGCCAGCAGCCCCCCGGGGGACCTGAACACTGAAGCTTTCTTT	CASSPPGDLNTEAFF	NA	NA	TRBV4-1	TRBJ1-1
TGTGCCAGCAGGAGTGGGACTAGCGGGAGAAATGAGCAGTTCTTC	CASRSGTSGRNEQFF	many	TRBD2	TRBV7-8	TRBJ2-1
TGTGCCTGGAGAGTACAGCGGACGGCGAACACTGAAGCTTTCTTT	CAWRVQRTANTEAFF	few	NA	TRBV30	TRBJ1-1
TGTGCCAGCAGCTTAGGAGGGCGCCCTTTGAACACTGAAGCTTTCTTT	CASSLGGRPLNTEAFF	many	NA	TRBV7-8	TRBJ1-1
TGTGCCAGCAGCCGAAACCCACAGGGTCCCGGGGAGCTGTTTTTT	CASSRNPQGPGELFF	few	NA	TRBV12-3/TRBV12-4	TRBJ2-2
TGTGCCAGCAGCTGGACAGGGGGCACAGATACGCAGTATTTT	CASSWTGGTDTQYF	many	TRBD1	TRBV7-2	TRBJ2-3
TGTGCCAGCAGTCTCTCCACCCCCGGAGGGACCCAGTACTTC	CASSLSTPGGTQYF	NA	NA	TRBV7-9	TRBJ2-5
TGTGCCTGGAGTCCCAGCGTAAGCACAGATACGCAGTATTTT	CAWSPSVSTDTQYF	many	NA	TRBV30	TRBJ2-3
TGTGCCAGCAGTCGCGGACAGAGTAACTATGGCTACGCCTTC	CASSRGQSNYGYAF	NA	NA	TRBV7-2	TRBJ1-2
TGCAGCGTAGGGCCCGCGTATCGGACAGATACGAACTATGGCTACACCTTC	CSVGPAYRTDTNYGYTF	NA	NA	TRBV29-1	TRBJ1-2
TGTGCCAGCAGTTCGGGACTAGCGGGATACGAGCAGTACTTC	CASSSGLAGYEQYF	many	TRBD2	TRBV9	TRBJ2-7
TGTGCCAGTAGTATAGATTTCGACAGGGCCAATCAGCCCCAGCATTTT	CASSIDFDRANQPQHF	many	TRBD1	TRBV19	TRBJ1-5
TGTGCCAGCAGCTTAGCGGTAGATCTCTACGAGCAGTACTTC	CASSLAVDLYEQYF	many	NA	TRBV7-2	TRBJ2-7
TGTGCCAGCGGGCGGGAGGGCCCCTACAATGAGCAGTTCTTC	CASGREGPYNEQFF	NA	TRBD2	TRBV6-2/TRBV6-3	TRBJ2-1
TGTGCCAGCAGTGGCGAGGGGGTTGAAAAACTGTTTTTT	CASSGEGVEKLFF	once	NA	TRBV28	TRBJ1-4
TGTGCCAGCAGTTACATCGGCAGTACTAACTATGGCTACACCTTC	CASSYIGSTNYGYTF	NA	NA	TRBV6-5	TRBJ1-2
TGCAGTGCCTCCCTTGGGGGGGGAGGTCTCACAGATACGCAGTATTTT	CSASLGGGGLTDTQYF	NA	TRBD2	TRBV20-1	TRBJ2-3
TGTGCCACCAGTGATAGGAAGGTAGGACCATCCACAGATACGCAGTATTTT	CATSDRKVGPSTDTQYF	many	NA	TRBV24-1	TRBJ2-3
TGTGCCAGCAGTTATGGACGGACGAGAGAGCAGTACTTC	CASSYGRTREQYF	many	NA	TRBV2	TRBJ2-7
TGTGCCAGTAGTATAGACAGGGGGACGCCCCAGCATTTT	CASSIDRGTPQHF	many	TRBD1	TRBV19	TRBJ1-5
TGTGCCAGCAGCCAAAGTCGGGGGAGCACTGAAGCTTTCTTT	CASSQSRGSTEAFF	many	NA	TRBV3-1	TRBJ1-1
TGTGCCAGCAGTTACCTCGTAGCGGATCGGGATAGTGCCGAGCAGTACTTC	CASSYLVADRDSAEQYF	many	NA	TRBV6-2/TRBV6-3	TRBJ2-7
TGTGCCTGGAGTGCCGACAGCTCTGGGGCCAACGTCCTGACTTTC	CAWSADSSGANVLTF	many	NA	TRBV30	TRBJ2-6
TGTGCCAGTATGGGGGGAGGGGGCATCTATGGCTACACCTTC	CASMGGGGIYGYTF	few	TRBD1	TRBV19	TRBJ1-2
TGTGCCAGCAGCCCCGAAGGGACTAGCGACGAGTACGGCTACAATGAGCAGTTCTTC	CASSPEGTSDEYGYNEQFF	many	TRBD2	TRBV3-1	TRBJ2-1
TGTGCCAGCAGCCCTCGACAGAATCAGCCCCAGCATTTT	CASSPRQNQPQHF	many	NA	TRBV7-2	TRBJ1-5
TGTGCCAGCAGAGACTCAGGGGGGAGCATTCAGTACTTC	CASRDSGGSIQYF	NA	NA	TRBV6-1	TRBJ2-4
TGTGCCAGCAGTTTCGACAGGGGTAATGAAAAACTGTTTTTT	CASSFDRGNEKLFF	many	TRBD1	TRBV6-9	TRBJ1-4
TGCAGCGTTAGGACAGGGCGGGAGACCCAGTACTTC	CSVRTGRETQYF	many	TRBD1	TRBV29-1	TRBJ2-5
TGCGCCAGCAGCTTAGACAGGGGGCGGAAAGGCTACACCTTC	CASSLDRGRKGYTF	NA	TRBD1	TRBV5-1	TRBJ1-2